The rows below give T cell receptor beta chains drawn from one sample of a study of blood T cell repertoires in COVID-19. Produced via immunoSEQ multiplex PCR; TCRdb's table is partial and in-frame only. The sample has 150,000 to 200,000 clones, 80% to 90% seen once. Material: peripheral blood. These receptors all come from a man aged 50-59 years with active or convalescent COVID-19. CDR3s include the opening cysteine and the closing phenylalanine or tryptophan. Fields, in order: D gene, clone size, J gene, V gene, CDR3 protein, CDR3 DNA. A D gene is named only where the DNA matches it firmly. Rows may omit the clone size; those that give it use once, few, many or a size class.

TRBD2 | . | TRBJ2-5 | TRBV9 | CASSVGSSGSQETQYF | TGTGCCAGCAGCGTAGGGTCTAGCGGGAGCCAAGAGACCCAGTACTTC
. | . | TRBJ1-5 | TRBV5-1 | CASSSQGPPSSNQPQHF | TGCGCCAGCAGCTCTCAGGGTCCCCCGTCTAGCAATCAGCCCCAGCATTTT
. | . | TRBJ2-5 | TRBV6-5 | CASSLRETQYF | TGTGCCAGCAGTCTCAGAGAGACCCAGTACTTC
. | . | TRBJ2-3 | TRBV5-1 | CASSKSSSTDTQYF | TGCGCCAGCAGCAAATCCTCTAGCACAGATACGCAGTATTTT
. | . | TRBJ2-5 | TRBV7-7 | CASSLSLQETQYF | TGTGCCAGCAGCTTGTCCCTTCAAGAGACCCAGTACTTC
. | few | TRBJ1-2 | TRBV29-1 | CSVERGGYGYTF | TGCAGCGTTGAGCGAGGGGGCTATGGCTACACCTTC
. | . | TRBJ1-4 | TRBV2 | CASTRDATNEKLFF | TGTGCCAGCACTCGCGATGCAACTAATGAAAAACTGTTTTTT
. | . | TRBJ1-6 | TRBV6-5 | CASSHDGGRSPLHF | TGTGCCAGCAGCCACGACGGGGGGCGGTCACCCCTCCACTTT
. | . | TRBJ2-5 | TRBV30 | CAWIGGGYQETQYF | TGTGCCTGGATAGGTGGGGGGTACCAAGAGACCCAGTACTTC
TRBD1 | . | TRBJ2-2 | TRBV10-3 | CAIGTDTTGELFF | TGTGCCATAGGGACAGACACCACCGGGGAGCTGTTTTTT
. | . | TRBJ1-2 | TRBV6-6 | CASSESQDYGYTF | TGTGCCAGCAGCGAGAGTCAGGACTATGGCTACACCTTC
TRBD1 | . | TRBJ1-1 | TRBV10-3 | CAISVEGQLRAEAFF | TGTGCCATCAGTGTAGAGGGACAGCTCAGGGCTGAAGCTTTCTTT
. | . | TRBJ1-2 | TRBV20-1 | CSASLGGDYGYTF | TGCAGTGCTAGTCTAGGGGGTGACTATGGCTACACCTTC
. | . | TRBJ1-5 | TRBV7-2 | CASSPPGNQPQHF | TGTGCCAGCAGCCCTCCCGGGAATCAGCCCCAGCATTTT
. | . | TRBJ1-1 | TRBV6-5 | CASSTFTGTQEAFF | TGTGCCAGCAGTACCTTTACAGGGACACAAGAAGCTTTCTTT
TRBD1 | . | TRBJ1-5 | TRBV27 | CASKRQGVNQPQHF | TGTGCCAGCAAGAGACAGGGGGTCAATCAGCCCCAGCATTTT
TRBD1 | . | TRBJ1-1 | TRBV4-1 | CASSQEDQGAWSTEAFF | TGCGCCAGCAGCCAAGAAGATCAGGGGGCGTGGAGCACTGAAGCTTTCTTT
TRBD2 | . | TRBJ2-5 | TRBV19 | CASSTGTRETQYF | TGTGCCAGTAGTACCGGGACTAGGGAGACCCAGTACTTC
. | . | TRBJ2-5 | TRBV5-1 | CASSRPRGGQETQYF | TGCGCCAGCAGTCGACCCAGGGGAGGGCAAGAGACCCAGTACTTC
. | once | TRBJ2-2 | TRBV3-1/TRBV3-2 | CASSQRYTGELFF | TGTGCCAGCAGCCAGAGGTACACCGGGGAGCTGTTTTTT
. | . | TRBJ1-3 | TRBV7-2 | CASSSLSSGNTIYF | TGTGCCAGCAGCTCTCTAAGCTCTGGAAACACCATATATTTT
TRBD1 | . | TRBJ1-1 | TRBV5-1 | CASSDRGQGVTEAFF | TGCGCCAGCAGCGATCGTGGACAGGGGGTAACTGAAGCTTTCTTT
. | . | TRBJ1-5 | TRBV6-5 | CASSSFGSNQPQHF | TGTGCCAGCAGCTCCTTCGGGAGCAATCAGCCCCAGCATTTT
. | . | TRBJ1-1 | TRBV11-2 | CASSLTWRDPSPEAFF | TGTGCCAGCAGCCTCACCTGGAGGGATCCGAGCCCTGAAGCTTTCTTT
. | . | TRBJ1-1 | TRBV19 | CASSDQGGFAFF | TGTGCCAGTAGTGACCAGGGAGGTTTTGCTTTCTTT
. | . | TRBJ1-6 | TRBV27 | CASSPAISSYNSPLHF | TGTGCCAGCAGTCCCGCTATAAGCTCCTATAATTCACCCCTCCACTTT
. | . | TRBJ1-2 | TRBV14 | CASSQQDHYGYTF | TGTGCCAGCAGCCAACAGGATCACTATGGCTACACCTTC
TRBD2 | . | TRBJ2-7 | TRBV5-4 | CASTLAGGLGGAHEQYF | TGTGCCAGCACACTAGCGGGGGGGCTAGGCGGGGCCCACGAGCAGTACTTC
TRBD1 | . | TRBJ1-2 | TRBV5-1 | CASSTPGQGNYGYTF | TGCGCCAGCAGCACCCCGGGACAGGGTAACTATGGCTACACCTTC